The 16 T cell receptor beta chains reported below all come from one sample, sequenced in a study of blood T cell repertoires in COVID-19. Data came from immunoSEQ multiplex PCR; TCRdb stores just in-frame clones and leaves some out. This repertoire shows about 100,000 clones, about 90% found once; its top ten account for less than 8.5%. What was sequenced was peripheral blood. Receptors originate from a man aged 25-45 years in a cohort sampled during active COVID-19.

The chain has TRBV5-1 and TRBJ2-3; 8 nucleotides match TRBD2. V lost 0 bases to trimming and J lost 5 bases; unmatched junction nucleotides: 8. Germline V gene lookup returns CDR1 SGHRS and CDR2 YFSETQ. The CDR3 has 16 amino acids. The DNA of the CDR3 is TGCGCCAGCAGCTTGGGTGGGAGCGGGGGAGAAGATACGCAGTATTTT. It translates to CASSLGGSGGEDTQYF. Full variable domain (remainder filled in from reference TRBV5-1 and TRBJ2-3): KAGVTQTPRYLIKTRGQQVTLSCSPISGHRSVSWYQQTPGQGLQFLFEYFSETQRNKGNFPGRFSGRQFSNSRSEMNVSTLELGDSALYLCASSLGGSGGEDTQYFGPGTRLTVL.

In its sample, this clone was seen once. This rearrangement joins TRBV11-2 to TRBJ1-5, with D unresolved. The V gene's germline CDR1 is SGHAT and CDR2 FQNNGV. V was cut by 2 bases and J by 6 bases, with 8 bases left in between. There are 13 residues in the CDR3. As DNA, the CDR3 is TGTGCCAGCAGCTTATCTGAGGGTCAGCCCCAGCATTTT. Its protein is CASSLSEGQPQHF.

The V call is TRBV18, the J call TRBJ2-1; D is unresolved. The CDR3 totals 16 residues. Trimming took off 2 bases at V and 1 base at J, with 12 bases between the two ends. Germline assignment: CDR1 KGHSH and CDR2 LQKENI. The CDR3 here is CASSPTSTSSYNEQFF. The DNA of the CDR3 is TGTGCCAGCTCACCAACATCGACAAGTTCCTACAATGAGCAGTTCTTC.

The V gene is TRBV2, the J gene TRBJ1-1, with a tentative D call TRBD1 (6 bases). CDR1 is SNHLY and CDR2 is FYNNEI in the germline V gene. The CDR3 has 15 amino acids. V lost 6 bases and J lost 5, with 19 bases in between. CDR3 bases: TGTGCCAGCAGCGCATACCGGGACATGCGGACTGAAGCTTTCTTT. Protein sequence: CASSAYRDMRTEAFF.

The genes are TRBV24-1 and TRBJ2-5, with 12 positions matching TRBD2. The CDR3 spans 17 residues. The J segment lost 5 bases and the V segment lost 3 bases, leaving 9 bases of the junction unmatched. The germline CDR1 and CDR2 sequences are KGHDR and SFDVKD. CDR3: CATSDPLAGGPEETQYF. The CDR3 DNA sequence: TGTGCCACCAGTGATCCCCTAGCGGGGGGGCCGGAGGAGACCCAGTACTTC.

This clone was seen a single time. The chain carries TRBV4-1 and TRBJ1-1, with a tentative D call TRBD1 (5 bases). Germline V gene lookup returns CDR1 MGHRA and CDR2 YSYEKL. CDR3 size: 15 residues. The V and J ends lost 2 bases and 0 bases respectively, with 10 bases between them. The CDR3 DNA sequence: TGCGCCAGCAGCCAACGCCGGGGGATGAACACTGAAGCTTTCTTT. Translation: CASSQRRGMNTEAFF.

The chain recombines TRBV7-2 with TRBJ2-7; 10 bases are shared with TRBD2. The J segment lost 0 bases and the V segment lost 5 bases, leaving 4 bases of the junction unmatched. CDR1 and CDR2 (germline): SGHTA, FQGNSA. This CDR3 is built from 15 residues. The CDR3, as DNA: TGTGCCAGCAGCCACCGGACTAGCGGCTCCTACGAGCAGTACTTC. This encodes CASSHRTSGSYEQYF. Full variable domain (missing parts from reference TRBV7-2 and TRBJ2-7): GAGVSQSPSNKVTEKGKDVELRCDPISGHTALYWYRQSLGQGLEFLIYFQGNSAPDKSGLPSDRFSAERTGGSVSTLTIQRTQQEDSAVYLCASSHRTSGSYEQYFGPGTRLTVT.

The V and J genes are TRBV4-3 and TRBJ2-1; TRBD2 matches 8 bases. V trimming: 3 bases; J trimming: 5 bases; junction bases outside the gene matches: 9. The germline V gene encodes CDR1 LGHNA and CDR2 YSLEER. The CDR3 totals 16 residues. The CDR3 sequence: CASSQDGRVSHNEQFF. The CDR3 nucleotides are TGCGCCAGCAGCCAGGACGGGAGGGTTAGTCACAATGAGCAGTTCTTC.

The genes are TRBV2 and TRBJ2-3; D may be TRBD2 (5 bases). This CDR3 comprises 13 residues. From germline, CDR1 is SNHLY and CDR2 FYNNEI. Trimming removed 4 bases at V and 4 bases at J, with 9 bases between. The CDR3 DNA reads TGTGCCAGCAGTGCCGGGGTTTCAGATACGCAGTATTTT. Its translation is CASSAGVSDTQYF.

CDR3 amino acids: CATSRGGTSGETQYF. In DNA form, the CDR3 reads TGTGCCACCAGCAGAGGCGGGACTAGCGGGGAGACCCAGTACTTC. J is TRBJ2-5 and V is TRBV15; 12 positions agree with TRBD2. The V gene end was trimmed by 1 base and the J gene end by 5 bases; junction bases not matched to a gene: 2. The CDR3 loop spans 15 amino acids. The germline V gene encodes CDR1 LNHNV and CDR2 YYDKDF (reference sequence).

This chain uses TRBV12-5 with TRBJ1-3; TRBD1 is a possible D gene (5 bases). Trimming removed 7 bases at V and 8 bases at J, with 12 bases between. CDR1 LGHNT and CDR2 FRNRAP come from the germline V gene. CDR3 size: 12 residues. The CDR3 DNA reads as TGTGCTAGTGCCCGGGCGGGGGACACCATATATTTT. It specifies CASARAGDTIYF.

This chain joins TRBV24-1 and TRBJ1-5; TRBD1 might be the D (5 bases). The CDR3 contains 12 residues. The V gene's germline CDR1 is KGHDR and CDR2 SFDVKD. V was clipped by 4 bases and J by 5 bases, with 5 bases between them. The DNA for the CDR3 is TGTGCCACCAGTGAAGGGGATCAGCCCCAGCATTTT. Amino acids: CATSEGDQPQHF.

The chain is built from TRBV9 and TRBJ2-5; TRBD1 matches at 7 bases. Unmatched junction bases numbered 10, after V lost 6 bases and J lost 2 bases. There are 15 residues in the CDR3. Germline lookup yields CDR1 SGDLS and CDR2 YYNGEE. The CDR3 spells CASTRTGTVQETQYF. The CDR3 DNA reads as TGTGCCAGCACCCGAACGGGGACAGTACAAGAGACCCAGTACTTC.

The V call is TRBV19, the J call TRBJ1-4; D gene uncertain. CDR3 size: 14 residues. The V gene lost 5 bases and the J gene lost 0 bases, with 7 bases spanning the gap. Germline CDR1 reads LNHDA; CDR2 reads SQIVND (reference sequence). In DNA form, the CDR3 reads TGTGCCAGTAGTCCCTTCCCAACTAATGAAAAACTGTTTTTT. It encodes CASSPFPTNEKLFF.

The genes are TRBV3-1 (or the pseudogene TRBV3-2) and TRBJ2-3; perhaps TRBD2 as D (5 bases). CDR1 and CDR2 (germline): LGHDT, YNNKEL (reference sequence). CDR3 length equals 14 residues. Trimming cost V 2 bases and J 6 bases, with 12 bases left between them. CDR3 amino acids: CASSQLATWDTQYF. CDR3 sequence (DNA): TGTGCCAGCAGCCAACTAGCAACATGGGATACGCAGTATTTT.

This chain connects TRBV28 to TRBJ2-7; D ambiguous. The CDR3 loop spans 15 amino acids. Germline lookup yields CDR1 MDHEN and CDR2 SYDVKM. Trimming took 3 bases from V and 3 from J, leaving 15 bases between them. CDR3 region: CASSFSVILFYEQYF. The CDR3 DNA is TGTGCCAGCAGTTTCTCAGTAATCCTCTTCTACGAGCAGTACTTC.